The 25 T cell receptor beta chains listed next were all sequenced from one sample in a study of cytomegalovirus exposure and HLA in healthy donors. This PCR relied on a set of 60 Vbeta primers and 13 Jbeta primers. Some clones are missing from TCRdb's copy, which holds only in-frame ones; the method was immunoSEQ multiplex PCR. The sample has approximately 190,000 clones, 87% seen once; the top ten hold under 1.2%. Sequencing was done on a sample of PBMCs. All receptors come from a boy aged 2 to 9 in good health and CMV-seronegative.

Only one count was recorded for this clone. This rearrangement joins TRBV6-5 to TRBJ1-2; 8 bases fit TRBD1. Germline V CDR1 and CDR2: MNHEY, SVGAGI. This CDR3 comprises 16 residues. The junction had 7 bases not matched to a gene; V was cut back by 0 bases and J by 4 bases. In nucleotides, the CDR3 is TGTGCCAGCAGTTACTCCACAGGGGGAAGCCTCTATGGCTACACCTTC. This sequence encodes CASSYSTGGSLYGYTF.

The chain uses TRBV6-5 and TRBJ2-1, with a tentative D call TRBD1 (7 bases). Per the germline V gene, CDR1 is MNHEY and CDR2 is SVGAGI. This CDR3 is 14 amino acids long. Trimming left V 7 bases short and J 6 bases short, with 16 bases between. The CDR3 DNA reads TGTGCCAGCACCGCCCAGGGGGGCCCCAATGAGCAGTTCTTC. It specifies CASTAQGGPNEQFF.

The chain employs TRBV5-1 and TRBJ2-3; 10 bases are a match to TRBD2. Germline CDR1 reads SGHRS; CDR2 reads YFSETQ. The CDR3 contains 15 residues. Trimming cost V 4 bases and J 1 base; bases outside gene matches: 3. The CDR3 is CASSETSGGTDTQYF. For the CDR3, the DNA is TGCGCCAGCAGCGAAACTAGCGGGGGCACAGATACGCAGTATTTT.

This clone has just one count. The chain joins TRBV6-5 to TRBJ1-1, with 7 nucleotides matching TRBD1. This CDR3 has 16 residues. Germline V CDR1 and CDR2: MNHEY, SVGAGI. Trimming removed 2 bases from V and 4 bases from J; junction bases left unmatched: 10. CDR3 nucleotide sequence: TGTGCCAGCAGTTACCGGCGATACAGGGGATTCACTGAAGCTTTCTTT. Its protein product is CASSYRRYRGFTEAFF.

V usage is TRBV12-5 and J usage is TRBJ1-2; D call uncertain. Deletions cut 6 bases from V and 4 bases from J, with 12 bases between. The CDR3 extends over 13 amino acids. Germline CDR1 is LGHNT and CDR2 is FRNRAP. As DNA, the CDR3 is TGTGCTAGTGGGATCGATCGGGTCTATGGCTACACCTTC. Its translation: CASGIDRVYGYTF. The variable domain in full, completed from reference TRBV12-5 and TRBJ1-2, reads DARVTQTPRHKVTEMGQEVTMRCQPILGHNTVFWYRQTMMQGLELLAYFRNRAPLDDSGMPKDRFSAEMPDATLATLKIQPSEPRDSAVYFCASGIDRVYGYTFGSGTRLTVV.

The chain combines TRBV6-5 with TRBJ1-3, with D uncertain. This CDR3 region has 12 residues. Per the germline V gene, CDR1 is MNHEY and CDR2 is SVGAGI. V was pared by 6 bases and J by 7 bases, with 10 bases between. CDR3 nucleotide sequence: TGTGCCAGCAGCGGAACGGGGAACACCATATATTTT. This codes for CASSGTGNTIYF.

The chain links TRBV27 to TRBJ1-2; TRBD1 agrees at 9 bases. The germline V gene has CDR1 MNHEY and CDR2 SMNVEV (reference sequence). The CDR3 runs to 15 residues. The V segment lost 3 bases and the J segment 4 bases; nucleotides outside the gene matches: 6. The CDR3 is CASSFLGTGLYGYTF. The CDR3 coding sequence is TGTGCCAGCAGTTTTCTAGGGACAGGGCTCTATGGCTACACCTTC.

The chain joins TRBV5-4 to TRBJ2-7; 10 bases are shared with TRBD1. CDR1 and CDR2 from the germline V gene are SGHNT and YYREEE (reference sequence). This CDR3 has 14 residues. V shed 4 bases, J shed 3 bases, and the junction held 4 bases outside the gene matches. In DNA, the CDR3 is TGTGCCAGCAGCGGCGGGGACAGGGGCTACGAGCAGTACTTC. This codes for CASSGGDRGYEQYF.

The chain employs TRBV2 and TRBJ2-3; 9 nucleotides line up with TRBD2. In germline, CDR1 is SNHLY, CDR2 FYNNEI. J lost 1 base, V lost 5 bases, and 7 bases had no gene match. The CDR3 has 16 amino acids. CDR3 coding DNA: TGTGCCAGCAGTTCCCCTTTAGCGGGGGGCACAGATACGCAGTATTTT. It encodes CASSSPLAGGTDTQYF.

The rearrangement joins TRBV5-4 to TRBJ2-7; 8 nucleotides agree with TRBD2. This CDR3 is 14 amino acids long. Germline V gives CDR1 SGHNT, CDR2 YYREEE (reference sequence). The J segment lost 6 bases and the V segment lost 5 bases, leaving 10 bases of the junction unmatched. DNA of the CDR3: TGTGCCAGCAGGGCGGACGGACTAGCAAGCGAGCAGTACTTC. This sequence encodes CASRADGLASEQYF.

V usage is TRBV25-1 and J usage is TRBJ2-3; 10 positions match TRBD2. Per germline, CDR1 MGHDK and CDR2 SYGVNS. The CDR3 has 18 amino acids. Trimming took 3 bases from V and 2 from J; bases not matched to a gene: 11. CDR3 sequence: CASSERPGTSASTDTQYF. CDR3 DNA: TGTGCCAGCAGTGAGAGACCCGGGACTAGCGCATCCACAGATACGCAGTATTTT.

This chain connects TRBV10-3 to TRBJ2-7; D is possibly TRBD2 (6 bases). Germline CDR1 reads ENHRY; CDR2 reads SYGVKD. Trimming removed 10 bases from V and 0 bases from J, with 22 bases in between. The CDR3 is 16 amino acids. CDR3 residues: CANFGVRGISSYEQYF. DNA for the CDR3: TGTGCCAACTTTGGGGTGCGGGGAATTAGCTCCTACGAGCAGTACTTC.

A few counts support this clone. This sequence joins TRBV7-9 and TRBJ1-3, with TRBD1 matching 7 bases. Germline CDR1 SEHNR, CDR2 FQNEAQ (reference sequence). This CDR3 has 14 residues. Trimming removed 7 bases from V and 3 bases from J; junction bases left unmatched: 6. CDR3 sequence (DNA): TGTGCCAGCATAAGTACAGGGGTTGGAAACACCATATATTTT. Residues: CASISTGVGNTIYF.

This chain connects TRBV14 to TRBJ2-1, with 9 positions matching TRBD2. Germline values: CDR1 SGHDN, CDR2 FVKESK. The ends lost 6 bases at V and 7 bases at J; junction bases unmatched: 28. This CDR3 has 21 residues. This CDR3 is CASRPRGPRPRAAGGTNEQFF. Here the CDR3 DNA reads TGTGCCAGCAGACCCAGGGGACCGAGGCCGCGGGCAGCGGGAGGTACGAATGAGCAGTTCTTC. The entire variable domain, with the rest obtained from reference TRBV14 and TRBJ2-1, is as follows: EAGVTQFPSHSVIEKGQTVTLRCDPISGHDNLYWYRRVMGKEIKFLLHFVKESKQDESGMPNNRFLAERTGGTYSTLKVQPAELEDSGVYFCASRPRGPRPRAAGGTNEQFFGPGTRLTVL.

This clone was seen more than once but under ten times. The chain carries TRBV4-1 and TRBJ2-7; 7 bases match TRBD1. Germline lookup yields CDR1 MGHRA and CDR2 YSYEKL. After removal of 0 bases from V and 6 bases from J, the junction contained 8 bases not matched to a gene. The CDR3 has 15 residues. The chain's CDR3 is CASSQDRGLDTEQYF. The DNA for the CDR3 is TGCGCCAGCAGCCAAGATAGGGGGCTGGACACCGAGCAGTACTTC.

The DNA for the CDR3 is TGCGCCAGCAGCTCCGGGGTTAGGAGCCTCTACGAGCAGTACTTC. As protein: CASSSGVRSLYEQYF. J is TRBJ2-7 and V is TRBV5-1; maybe TRBD2 (5 bases). Between the trimmed V and J ends, which lost 3 bases and 3 bases, there was a span of 16 bases. The germline CDR1 and CDR2 sequences are SGHRS and YFSETQ. The CDR3 spans 15 residues.

V is TRBV28 and J is TRBJ2-7; 7 positions agree with TRBD1. Losses at the gene ends were 5 bases for V and 2 bases for J; bases not matched to a gene: 12. Germline V CDR1 and CDR2: MDHEN, SYDVKM. The CDR3 contains 16 residues. CDR3 bases: TGTGCCAGCAGTAGAGTATCCGGGACAGTCGCCTACGAGCAGTACTTC. It encodes CASSRVSGTVAYEQYF. Together with reference TRBV28 and TRBJ2-7, the CDR3 gives the full variable domain: DVKVTQSSRYLVKRTGEKVFLECVQDMDHENMFWYRQDPGLGLRLIYFSYDVKMKEKGDIPEGYSVSREKKERFSLILESASTNQTSMYLCASSRVSGTVAYEQYFGPGTRLTVT.

The rearrangement joins TRBV7-2 to TRBJ1-1, with D unclear. The CDR3 is made up of 13 amino acids. Trimming shortened V by 3 bases and J by 5 bases, and 10 bases separated the two germline ends. CDR1 is SGHTA and CDR2 is FQGNSA in the germline V gene. The CDR3 DNA follows: TGTGCCAGCAGCTTGCGTACCAGGACTGAAGCTTTCTTT. Its translation: CASSLRTRTEAFF. Supplemented by reference TRBV7-2 and TRBJ1-1, the full variable domain reads GAGVSQSPSNKVTEKGKDVELRCDPISGHTALYWYRQSLGQGLEFLIYFQGNSAPDKSGLPSDRFSAERTGGSVSTLTIQRTQQEDSAVYLCASSLRTRTEAFFGQGTRLTVV.

This chain uses TRBV28 with TRBJ1-2; 7 nucleotides agree with TRBD1. The length of the CDR3 is 14 residues. With 7 bases clipped from V and 4 bases from J, the junction kept 9 bases outside the gene matches. The V gene's germline CDR1 is MDHEN and CDR2 SYDVKM. The DNA of the CDR3 is TGTGCCAGCACTGGATGGGACAGCACCTATGGCTACACCTTC. Its translation: CASTGWDSTYGYTF.

V is TRBV7-2 and J is TRBJ2-1; no clear D. This CDR3 is 15 amino acids long. CDR1 and CDR2 (germline): SGHTA, FQGNSA. The V end lost 0 bases, the J end lost 0 bases, and 6 bases lay between the germline ends. The CDR3 DNA sequence: TGTGCCAGCAGCTTAGCGAGAGGCTCCTACAATGAGCAGTTCTTC. Amino acid sequence: CASSLARGSYNEQFF.

The chain employs TRBV9 and TRBJ1-3; D not certain. CDR3 length: 13 residues. Germline V gene sequence: CDR1 SGDLS, CDR2 YYNGEE. V shed 3 bases and J shed 4 bases, with 8 bases lying between them. The CDR3: CASSDHTGNTIYF. In DNA, the CDR3 is TGTGCCAGCAGCGATCACACGGGAAACACCATATATTTT.

The rearrangement uses TRBV6-1 and TRBJ2-5; 10 bases are a match to TRBD1. Germline CDR1 and CDR2: MNHNS and SASEGT. The J segment lost 1 base and the V segment lost 5 bases, leaving 7 bases of the junction unmatched. This CDR3 region has 16 residues. The CDR3 nucleotides read TGTGCCAGCAGTCAAGACAGGGGGCGTCCCCAAGAGACCCAGTACTTC. Encoded protein: CASSQDRGRPQETQYF.

V usage is TRBV30 and J usage is TRBJ2-7; maybe TRBD1 (5 bases). CDR1 is GTSNPN and CDR2 is SVGIG in the germline V gene (reference sequence). Trimming stripped 3 bases from V and 2 bases from J, with 23 bases between. The CDR3 contains 17 residues. This CDR3 is CAWSPTVWGLSPYEQYF. Written as DNA, the CDR3 is TGTGCCTGGAGCCCCACGGTGTGGGGCCTCAGCCCCTACGAGCAGTACTTC.

This clone was counted a single time. V gene TRBV19 combines with J gene TRBJ2-3; 9 bases are shared with TRBD1. The CDR3 loop spans 15 amino acids. The germline gives CDR1 LNHDA, CDR2 SQIVND (reference sequence). Trimming cost V 10 bases and J 2 bases; bases outside gene matches: 10. This CDR3 reads CATSTGTGPTDTQYF. The DNA of the CDR3 is TGTGCCACCTCAACCGGGACAGGGCCCACAGATACGCAGTATTTT. The full variable domain, its missing parts supplied by reference TRBV19 and TRBJ2-3, is DGGITQSPKYLFRKEGQNVTLSCEQNLNHDAMYWYRQDPGQGLRLIYYSQIVNDFQKGDIAEGYSVSREKKESFPLTVTSAQKNPTAFYLCATSTGTGPTDTQYFGPGTRLTVL.

V and J are TRBV10-1 and TRBJ1-2; 9 bases match TRBD1. The CDR3 totals 14 residues. The germline CDR1 and CDR2 sequences are WNHNN and SYGVQD (reference sequence). V shed 6 bases, J shed 8 bases, and the junction held 10 bases outside the gene matches. Here the CDR3 DNA reads TGCGCCAGCAGCCCGGACAGGGGCCTCGTAGGCTACACCTTC. Translated, it gives CASSPDRGLVGYTF.